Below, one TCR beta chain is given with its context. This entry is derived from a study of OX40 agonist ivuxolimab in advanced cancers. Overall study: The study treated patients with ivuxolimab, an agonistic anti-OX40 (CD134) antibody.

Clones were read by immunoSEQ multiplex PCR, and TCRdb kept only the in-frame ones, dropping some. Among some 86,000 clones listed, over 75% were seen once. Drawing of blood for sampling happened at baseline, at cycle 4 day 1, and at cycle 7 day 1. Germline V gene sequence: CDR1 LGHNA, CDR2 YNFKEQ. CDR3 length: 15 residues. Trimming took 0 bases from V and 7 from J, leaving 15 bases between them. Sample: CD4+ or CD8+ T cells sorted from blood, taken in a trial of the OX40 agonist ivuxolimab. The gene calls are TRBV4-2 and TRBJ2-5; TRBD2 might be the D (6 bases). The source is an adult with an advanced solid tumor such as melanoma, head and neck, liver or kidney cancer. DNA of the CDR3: TGTGCCAGCAGCCAAGATCGAGGGACTTTCGGGACCCAGTACTTC. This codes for CASSQDRGTFGTQYF.